The 18 T cell receptor beta chains in this list originate from one sample, sequenced in a study of shared clonotypes between healthy human individuals. Repertoires were generated with immunoSEQ multiplex PCR, while TCRdb's copy carries only in-frame clones and drops some. The sample lists roughly 660,000 clones; roughly 88% were seen once. Sequences were obtained from memory CD8+ T cells from PBMCs. Subset: CD45RO+ cells pooled with CCR7-negative TemRA cells. These receptors were obtained from a man aged 18-30 years in good health. Some clones in this sample may be carry-over from other donors' samples.

V is TRBV29-1 and J is TRBJ2-1, with 11 bases identical to TRBD2. The length of the CDR3 is 14 residues. Germline CDR1 SQVTM, CDR2 ANQGSEA. V shed 6 bases and J 3 bases; nucleotides not matched to a gene: 4. CDR3 sequence: CSVPGLADYNEQFF. The CDR3 DNA reads as TGCAGCGTCCCGGGACTAGCGGACTACAATGAGCAGTTCTTC.

The rearrangement uses TRBV27 and TRBJ2-1; TRBD2 matches 8 bases. Germline V gene data show CDR1 as MNHEY and CDR2 as SMNVEV (reference sequence). This CDR3 region has 16 residues. J was trimmed by 0 bases and V by 6 bases; bases with no gene match: 7. This CDR3 reads CASSPSTSGSYNEQFF. The CDR3 DNA follows: TGTGCCAGCAGCCCTTCCACTAGCGGCTCCTACAATGAGCAGTTCTTC.

The chain combines TRBV9 with TRBJ1-2, with 8 bases fitting TRBD1. The trim removed 2 bases at V and 2 bases at J, leaving 5 bases unmatched. Germline V gives CDR1 SGDLS, CDR2 YYNGEE. There are 15 residues in the CDR3. Here the CDR3 reads CASSVGQGSNYGYTF. CDR3 bases: TGTGCCAGCAGCGTCGGACAGGGCAGCAACTATGGCTACACCTTC.

This clone appeared a single time. This chain uses TRBV7-9 with TRBJ2-7; 8 bases line up with TRBD2. There are 15 residues in the CDR3. Trimming took 1 base from V and 2 from J; bases not matched to a gene: 4. CDR1 and CDR2 from the germline V gene are SEHNR and FQNEAQ (reference sequence). The CDR3, as DNA: TGTGCCAGCAGCTTAGAACCGGGAGGGCCCTACGAGCAGTACTTC. Protein: CASSLEPGGPYEQYF.

This rearrangement joins TRBV28 to TRBJ1-5; 11 nucleotides match TRBD1. The J segment lost 1 base and the V segment lost 5 bases, leaving 10 bases of the junction unmatched. Germline V gene sequence: CDR1 MDHEN, CDR2 SYDVKM. This CDR3 contains 18 residues. The CDR3 DNA follows: TGTGCCAGCAGTCCGTGGACAGGGGGCAGATTGAGCAATCAGCCCCAGCATTTT. Protein: CASSPWTGGRLSNQPQHF.

This chain connects TRBV7-6 to TRBJ2-3; D is possibly TRBD1 (6 bases). The germline CDR1 and CDR2 sequences are SGHVS and FNYEAQ. This CDR3 contains 14 residues. Trimming took off 3 bases at V and 3 bases at J, with 10 bases between the two ends. The CDR3 here is CASSFDRGTDTQYF. CDR3 nucleotides: TGTGCCAGCAGCTTCGATAGGGGGACAGATACGCAGTATTTT.

J is TRBJ2-7 and V is TRBV4-1; D is possibly TRBD2 (6 bases). Deletions cut 0 bases from V and 5 bases from J, with 11 bases between. The CDR3 covers 14 residues. Germline lookup yields CDR1 MGHRA and CDR2 YSYEKL. The CDR3 spells CASSQDLGGNEQYF. The CDR3 DNA is TGCGCCAGCAGCCAAGATCTGGGGGGAAACGAGCAGTACTTC.

The rearrangement joins TRBV13 to TRBJ1-1; 9 bases are a match to TRBD1. CDR1 is PRHDT, CDR2 FYEKMQ, per germline (reference sequence). The CDR3 sequence is 16 residues long. J lost 4 bases, V lost 0 bases, and 6 bases had no gene match. As DNA, the CDR3 is TGTGCCAGCAGCTTAGGTTGGGGACAGGGAGCCACTGAAGCTTTCTTT. It encodes CASSLGWGQGATEAFF.

This sequence joins TRBV6-6 and TRBJ1-1, with D unresolved. Per germline, CDR1 MNHNY and CDR2 SVGAGI (reference sequence). Trimming left V 2 bases short and J 0 bases short, with 13 bases between. This CDR3 spans 16 amino acids. CDR3 in amino acids: CASSYPPTAMNTEAFF. The CDR3 DNA follows: TGTGCCAGCAGTTACCCTCCGACGGCCATGAACACTGAAGCTTTCTTT.

The chain joins TRBV19 to TRBJ2-1, with TRBD2 matching 9 bases. V dropped 3 bases and J dropped 3; count of bases not matched to a gene: 12. The CDR3 spans 18 residues. The germline V gene has CDR1 LNHDA and CDR2 SQIVND (reference sequence). CDR3 protein: CASSILLAGNGIYNEQFF. The CDR3 region has the DNA TGTGCCAGTAGTATTCTGCTAGCGGGAAATGGTATCTACAATGAGCAGTTCTTC.

The rearrangement joins TRBV19 to TRBJ2-7; D is uncertain. Trimming took 8 bases from V and 2 from J, leaving 13 bases between them. This CDR3 contains 13 residues. CDR1 and CDR2 from the germline V gene are LNHDA and SQIVND (reference sequence). As DNA, the CDR3 is TGTGCCAGTGGAATAGCTGTGACCTACGAGCAGTACTTC. Translated: CASGIAVTYEQYF. Based on the CDR3 plus reference TRBV19 and TRBJ2-7, the full variable domain is DGGITQSPKYLFRKEGQNVTLSCEQNLNHDAMYWYRQDPGQGLRLIYYSQIVNDFQKGDIAEGYSVSREKKESFPLTVTSAQKNPTAFYLCASGIAVTYEQYFGPGTRLTVT.

CDR3 DNA sequence: TGTGCCAGCAGCCGTATTCGGGGGAACCCTAGCACAGATACGCAGTATTTT. Encoded protein: CASSRIRGNPSTDTQYF. This sequence joins TRBV7-8 and TRBJ2-3; TRBD2 might be the D (6 bases). Germline CDR1 is SGHVS and CDR2 is FQNEAQ. The CDR3 has 17 residues. V lost 5 bases, J lost 0 bases, and 18 bases lay in between.

V gene TRBV9 combines with J gene TRBJ2-3; D remains ambiguous. The germline V gene encodes CDR1 SGDLS and CDR2 YYNGEE. V lost 0 bases, J lost 6 bases, and 11 bases lay in between. CDR3 length equals 14 residues. In nucleotides, the CDR3 is TGTGCCAGCAGCGTAGCTTTCTTGAGGGATACGCAGTATTTT. It codes for CASSVAFLRDTQYF. Looking up the rest from reference TRBV9 and TRBJ2-3 gives the full variable domain: DSGVTQTPKHLITATGQRVTLRCSPRSGDLSVYWYQQSLDQGLQFLIQYYNGEERAKGNILERFSAQQFPDLHSELNLSSLELGDSALYFCASSVAFLRDTQYFGPGTRLTVL.

The chain joins TRBV5-1 to TRBJ2-7, with 10 bases identical to TRBD2. CDR1 and CDR2 (germline): SGHRS, YFSETQ. This CDR3 comprises 15 residues. The junction had 6 bases not matched to a gene; V was cut back by 0 bases and J by 6 bases. The CDR3 DNA reads as TGCGCCAGCAGCTTGGTGTCTAGCGGGAGTGTCGAGCAGTACTTC. Amino acids: CASSLVSSGSVEQYF.

The CDR3 reads CASSLGTFSMHTEAFF. The CDR3 DNA is TGTGCCAGCAGTCTCGGGACATTCTCTATGCACACTGAAGCTTTCTTT. This chain connects TRBV27 to TRBJ1-1, with D tentatively TRBD1 (6 bases). V shed 5 bases and J shed 3 bases, with 19 bases lying between them. Germline loops: CDR1 MNHEY, CDR2 SMNVEV (reference sequence). This CDR3 has 16 amino acids.

This chain links TRBV19 with TRBJ2-1, with 10 positions matching TRBD2. J gave up 0 bases and V 4 bases, and 6 bases lay outside the gene matches. Germline V CDR1 and CDR2: LNHDA, SQIVND (reference sequence). CDR3 size: 17 residues. The CDR3 reads CASSTGLADSSYNEQFF. Written as DNA, the CDR3 is TGTGCCAGTAGTACCGGACTAGCGGATAGCTCCTACAATGAGCAGTTCTTC.

This clone was found once. The CDR3 coding sequence is TGTGCCAGCAGTGACCTAGCGGGAGGGCCTAATGAGCAGTTCTTC. Its translation is CASSDLAGGPNEQFF. The chain links TRBV6-4 to TRBJ2-1; 12 positions agree with TRBD2. The CDR3 is 15 residues long. With V trimmed by 2 bases and J by 7 bases, 3 bases remained unmatched. CDR1 and CDR2 (germline): MRHNA, SNTAGT.

This rearrangement joins TRBV5-8 to TRBJ2-7; D remains ambiguous. There are 11 residues in the CDR3. The V end was cut by 6 bases, the J end by 4 bases, with 8 bases between. Germline CDR1 and CDR2: SGHTS and YDEGEE. The CDR3 here is CASTVLYEQYF. The CDR3 coding sequence is TGTGCCAGCACTGTCCTTTACGAGCAGTACTTC.